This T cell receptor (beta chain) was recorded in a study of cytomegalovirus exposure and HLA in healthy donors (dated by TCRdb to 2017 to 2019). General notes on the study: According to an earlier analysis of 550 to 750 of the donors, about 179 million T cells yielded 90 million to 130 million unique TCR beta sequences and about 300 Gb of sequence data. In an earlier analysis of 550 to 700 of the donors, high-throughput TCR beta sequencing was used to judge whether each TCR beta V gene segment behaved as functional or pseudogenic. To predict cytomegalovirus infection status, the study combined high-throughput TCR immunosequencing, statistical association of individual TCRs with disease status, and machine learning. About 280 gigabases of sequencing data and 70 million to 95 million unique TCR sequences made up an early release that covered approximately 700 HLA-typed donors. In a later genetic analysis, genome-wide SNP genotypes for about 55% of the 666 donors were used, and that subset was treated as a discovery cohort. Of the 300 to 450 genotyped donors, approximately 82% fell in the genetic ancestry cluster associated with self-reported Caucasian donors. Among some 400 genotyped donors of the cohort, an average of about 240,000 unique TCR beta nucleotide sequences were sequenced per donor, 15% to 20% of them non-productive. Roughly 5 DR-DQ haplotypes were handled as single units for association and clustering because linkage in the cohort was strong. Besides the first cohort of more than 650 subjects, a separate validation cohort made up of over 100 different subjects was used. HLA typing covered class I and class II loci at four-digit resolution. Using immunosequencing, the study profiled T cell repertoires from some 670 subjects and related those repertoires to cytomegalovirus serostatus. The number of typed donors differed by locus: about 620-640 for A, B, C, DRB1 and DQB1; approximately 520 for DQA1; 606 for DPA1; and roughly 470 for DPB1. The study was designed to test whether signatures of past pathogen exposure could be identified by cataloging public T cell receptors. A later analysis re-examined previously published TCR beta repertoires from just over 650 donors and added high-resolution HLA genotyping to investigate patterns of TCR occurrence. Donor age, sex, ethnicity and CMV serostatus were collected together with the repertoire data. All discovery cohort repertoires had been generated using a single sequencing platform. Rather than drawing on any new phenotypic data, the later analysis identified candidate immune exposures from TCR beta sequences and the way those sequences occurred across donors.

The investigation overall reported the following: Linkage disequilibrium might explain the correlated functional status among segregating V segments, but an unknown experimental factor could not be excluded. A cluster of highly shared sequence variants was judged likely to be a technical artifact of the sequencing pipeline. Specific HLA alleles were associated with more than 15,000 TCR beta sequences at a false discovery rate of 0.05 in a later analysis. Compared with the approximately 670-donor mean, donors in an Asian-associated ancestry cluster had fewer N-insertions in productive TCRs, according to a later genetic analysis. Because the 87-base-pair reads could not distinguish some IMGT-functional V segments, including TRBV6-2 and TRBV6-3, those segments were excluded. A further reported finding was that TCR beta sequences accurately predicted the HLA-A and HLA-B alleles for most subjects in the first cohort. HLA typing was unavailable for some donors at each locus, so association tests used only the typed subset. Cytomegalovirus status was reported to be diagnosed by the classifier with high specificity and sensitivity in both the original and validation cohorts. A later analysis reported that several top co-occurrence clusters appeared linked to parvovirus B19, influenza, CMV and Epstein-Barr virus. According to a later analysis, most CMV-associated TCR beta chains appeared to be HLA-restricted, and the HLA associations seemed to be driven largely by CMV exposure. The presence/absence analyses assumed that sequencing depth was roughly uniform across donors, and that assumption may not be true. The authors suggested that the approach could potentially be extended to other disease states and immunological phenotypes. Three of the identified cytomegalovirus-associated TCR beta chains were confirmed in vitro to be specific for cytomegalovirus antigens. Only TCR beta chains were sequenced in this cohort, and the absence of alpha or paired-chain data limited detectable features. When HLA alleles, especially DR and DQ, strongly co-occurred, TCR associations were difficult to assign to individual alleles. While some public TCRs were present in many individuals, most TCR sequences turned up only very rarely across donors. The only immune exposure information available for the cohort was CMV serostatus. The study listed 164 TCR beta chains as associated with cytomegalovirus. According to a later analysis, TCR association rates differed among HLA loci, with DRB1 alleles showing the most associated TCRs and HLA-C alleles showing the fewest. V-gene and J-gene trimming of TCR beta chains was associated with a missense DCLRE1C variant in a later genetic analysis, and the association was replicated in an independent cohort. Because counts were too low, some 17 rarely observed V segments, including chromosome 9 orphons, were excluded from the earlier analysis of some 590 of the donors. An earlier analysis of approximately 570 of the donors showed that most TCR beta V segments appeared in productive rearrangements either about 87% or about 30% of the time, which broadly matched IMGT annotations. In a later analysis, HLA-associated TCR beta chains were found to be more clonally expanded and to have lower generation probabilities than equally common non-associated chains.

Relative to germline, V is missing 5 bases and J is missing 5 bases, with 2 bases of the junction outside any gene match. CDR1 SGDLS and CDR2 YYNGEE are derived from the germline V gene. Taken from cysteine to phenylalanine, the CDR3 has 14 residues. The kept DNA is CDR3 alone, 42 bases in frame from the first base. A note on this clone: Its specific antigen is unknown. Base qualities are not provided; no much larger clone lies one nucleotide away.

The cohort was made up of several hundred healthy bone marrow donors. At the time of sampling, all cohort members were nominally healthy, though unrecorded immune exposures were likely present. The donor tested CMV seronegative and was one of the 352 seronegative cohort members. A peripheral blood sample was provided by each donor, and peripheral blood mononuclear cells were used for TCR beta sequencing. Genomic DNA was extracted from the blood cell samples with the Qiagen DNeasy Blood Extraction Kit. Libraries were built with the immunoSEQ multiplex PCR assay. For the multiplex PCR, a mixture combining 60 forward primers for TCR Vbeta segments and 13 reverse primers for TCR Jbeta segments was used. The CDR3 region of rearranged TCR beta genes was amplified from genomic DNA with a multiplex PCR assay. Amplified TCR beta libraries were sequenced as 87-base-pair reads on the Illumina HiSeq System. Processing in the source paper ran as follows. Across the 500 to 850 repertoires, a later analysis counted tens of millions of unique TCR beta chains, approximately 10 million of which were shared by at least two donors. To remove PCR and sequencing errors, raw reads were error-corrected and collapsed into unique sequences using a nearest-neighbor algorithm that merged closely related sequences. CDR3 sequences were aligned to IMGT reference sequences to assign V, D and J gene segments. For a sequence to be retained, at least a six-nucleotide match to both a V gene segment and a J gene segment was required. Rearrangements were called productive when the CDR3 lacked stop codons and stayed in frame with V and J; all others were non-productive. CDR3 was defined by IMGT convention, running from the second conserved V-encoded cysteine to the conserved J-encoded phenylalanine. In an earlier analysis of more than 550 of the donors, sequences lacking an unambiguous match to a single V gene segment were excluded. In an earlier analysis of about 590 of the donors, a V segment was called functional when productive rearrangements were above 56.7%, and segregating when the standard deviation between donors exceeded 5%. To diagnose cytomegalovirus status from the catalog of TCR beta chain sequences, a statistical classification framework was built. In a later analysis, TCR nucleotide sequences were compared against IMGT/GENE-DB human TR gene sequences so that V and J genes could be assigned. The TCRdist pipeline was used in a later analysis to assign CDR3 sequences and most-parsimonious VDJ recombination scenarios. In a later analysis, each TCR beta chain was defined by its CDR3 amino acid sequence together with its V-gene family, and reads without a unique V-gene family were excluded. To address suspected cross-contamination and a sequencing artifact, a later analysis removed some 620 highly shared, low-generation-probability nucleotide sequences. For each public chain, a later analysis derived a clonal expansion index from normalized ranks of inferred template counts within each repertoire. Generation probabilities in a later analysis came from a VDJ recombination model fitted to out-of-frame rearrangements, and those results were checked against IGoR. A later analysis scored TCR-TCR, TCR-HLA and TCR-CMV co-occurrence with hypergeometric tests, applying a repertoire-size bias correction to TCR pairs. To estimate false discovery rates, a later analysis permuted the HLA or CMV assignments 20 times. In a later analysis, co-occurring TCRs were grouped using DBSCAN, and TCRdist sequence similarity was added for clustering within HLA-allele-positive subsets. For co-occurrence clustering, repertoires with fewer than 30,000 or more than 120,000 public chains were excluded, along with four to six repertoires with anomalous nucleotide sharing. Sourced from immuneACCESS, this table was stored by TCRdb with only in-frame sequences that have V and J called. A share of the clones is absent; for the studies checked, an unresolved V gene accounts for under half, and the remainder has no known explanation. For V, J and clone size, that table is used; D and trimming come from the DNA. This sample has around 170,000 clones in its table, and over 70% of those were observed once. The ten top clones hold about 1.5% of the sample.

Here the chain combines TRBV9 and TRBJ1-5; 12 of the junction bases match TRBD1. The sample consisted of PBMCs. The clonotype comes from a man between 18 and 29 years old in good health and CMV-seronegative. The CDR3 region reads CASSGTGGDQPQHF. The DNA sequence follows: TGTGCCAGCAGTGGGACAGGGGGCGATCAGCCCCAGCATTTT.